This T cell receptor beta chain comes out of a study of CD8 T cells in ankylosing spondylitis. TCRdb redid the calling of the 5' RACE reads with MiXCR, one entry per CDR3 protein. The sample records more than 650,000 distinct CDR3 sequences, roughly 12% being singletons. Findings and limits, study-wide: Ankylosing spondylitis blood appeared to be characterized by a TCR beta motif of roughly eight highly homologous variants.

The V gene's germline CDR1 is SEHNR and CDR2 FQNEAQ (reference sequence). The CDR3 contains 15 residues. V shed 4 bases and J shed 5 bases, with 17 bases lying between them. About this clonotype: Antigen unknown.

V gene TRBV7-9 combines with J gene TRBJ1-1; D is perhaps TRBD1 (6 bases). The receptor's source is a male donor with ankylosing spondylitis. The sequencing sample was made of blood, either unsorted or a sorted T cell fraction (not recorded which). The CDR3 loop reads CASSSTHRERTEAFF. CDR3 coding DNA: TGTGCCAGCAGCTCAACCCACAGGGAGAGAACTGAAGCTTTCTTT.